Below are 23 T cell receptor beta chains sequenced from a single sample in a study of OX40 agonist ivuxolimab in advanced cancers. TCRdb keeps only in-frame clones here, not all; method: immunoSEQ multiplex PCR. Altogether about 68,000 clones are present, around 85% being singletons, with the ten largest covering 0.6% to 0.85%. The sequences come from CD4+ or CD8+ T cells sorted from blood, collected in a trial of the OX40 agonist ivuxolimab. The receptor source for this set is an adult with an advanced solid tumor such as melanoma, head and neck, liver or kidney cancer.

This clone was counted between two and nine times. The rearrangement links TRBV5-5 to TRBJ1-1; no clear D. V shed 6 bases and J shed 1 base, with 13 bases lying between them. Germline V CDR1 and CDR2: SGHKS, YYEKEE (reference sequence). The CDR3 consists of 14 residues. CDR3 amino acids: CASTLYDGNTEAFF. In DNA, the CDR3 is TGTGCCAGCACCTTATACGACGGGAACACTGAAGCTTTCTTT.

The rearrangement links TRBV5-1 to TRBJ2-3; 10 bases agree with TRBD2. The CDR3 sequence is 17 residues long. V lost 0 bases, J lost 0 bases, and 4 bases stayed unmatched. The V gene's germline CDR1 is SGHRS and CDR2 YFSETQ. CDR3 nucleotide sequence: TGCGCCAGCAGCTTGGCCTCACTAGCGGGGAGCACAGATACGCAGTATTTT. It is translated as CASSLASLAGSTDTQYF.

The sample holds a few counts of this clone. V usage is TRBV2 and J usage is TRBJ2-5; 11 bases map to TRBD1. This CDR3 comprises 16 residues. The germline CDR1 and CDR2 sequences are SNHLY and FYNNEI. Losses at the gene ends were 8 bases for V and 6 bases for J; bases not matched to a gene: 14. CDR3 loop: CASLASGTGGRKTQYF. The CDR3 coding sequence is TGTGCCAGCCTAGCGTCGGGGACAGGGGGGAGAAAGACCCAGTACTTC.

The gene calls are TRBV7-2 and TRBJ1-5, with D tentatively TRBD1 (6 bases). From germline, CDR1 is SGHTA and CDR2 FQGNSA. V dropped 5 bases and J dropped 0 bases, with 14 bases sitting between them. The CDR3 loop spans 16 amino acids. Here the CDR3 reads CASSVSGGHSNQPQHF. The CDR3 DNA sequence: TGTGCCAGCAGCGTCTCCGGGGGGCATAGCAATCAGCCCCAGCATTTT. Based on the CDR3 plus reference TRBV7-2 and TRBJ1-5, the full variable domain is GAGVSQSPSNKVTEKGKDVELRCDPISGHTALYWYRQSLGQGLEFLIYFQGNSAPDKSGLPSDRFSAERTGGSVSTLTIQRTQQEDSAVYLCASSVSGGHSNQPQHFGDGTRLSIL.

This chain uses TRBV9 with TRBJ1-2; perhaps TRBD1 as D (5 bases). The CDR3 totals 15 residues. Between the trimmed V and J ends, which lost 4 bases and 6 bases, there was a span of 19 bases. Germline CDR1 is SGDLS and CDR2 is YYNGEE. This chain's CDR3 is CASSLSDRAGDGYTF. The DNA of the CDR3 is TGTGCCAGCAGCTTGAGCGACAGAGCCGGCGATGGCTACACCTTC.

V gene TRBV5-5 combines with J gene TRBJ1-6, with no clear D. Germline assignment: CDR1 SGHKS and CDR2 YYEKEE (reference sequence). V lost 1 base and J lost 4, with 12 bases in between. The length of the CDR3 is 16 residues. The CDR3 reads CASSLREINYNSPLHF. CDR3 nucleotides: TGTGCCAGCAGCTTGAGGGAAATTAATTATAATTCACCCCTCCACTTT.

V and J are TRBV20-1 and TRBJ1-2; D not certain. Trimming shortened V by 0 bases and J by 7 bases, and 3 bases separated the two germline ends. This CDR3 has 10 amino acids. The germline V gene has CDR1 DFQATT and CDR2 SNEGSKA (reference sequence). The CDR3 region has the DNA TGCAGTGCTAGAGAGGGTGGCTACACCTTC. Protein product: CSAREGGYTF.

The rearrangement links TRBV19 to TRBJ2-3, with D maybe TRBD1 (5 bases). This CDR3 has 13 residues. Germline CDR1 LNHDA, CDR2 SQIVND (reference sequence). Trimming pared 7 bases from V and 1 base from J, leaving 9 bases between. The CDR3 coding sequence is TGTGCCAGTAAGGCCAGGGGCACAGATACGCAGTATTTT. It codes for CASKARGTDTQYF.

This rearrangement joins TRBV19 to TRBJ2-7; the match to TRBD1 covers 11 bases. V trimming: 6 bases; J trimming: 5 bases; junction bases outside the gene matches: 3. This CDR3 has 13 amino acids. Germline lookup yields CDR1 LNHDA and CDR2 SQIVND (reference sequence). In nucleotides, the CDR3 is TGTGCCAGTAGGGACAGGGGGCTCAACGAGCAGTACTTC. It specifies CASRDRGLNEQYF. The full variable domain, with the rest looked up from reference TRBV19 and TRBJ2-7, is DGGITQSPKYLFRKEGQNVTLSCEQNLNHDAMYWYRQDPGQGLRLIYYSQIVNDFQKGDIAEGYSVSREKKESFPLTVTSAQKNPTAFYLCASRDRGLNEQYFGPGTRLTVT.

CDR3 sequence reads: CASSLERGMYEQYF. As DNA, the CDR3 is TGTGCCAGCAGTTTAGAGCGGGGGATGTACGAGCAGTACTTC. V and J are TRBV27 and TRBJ2-7; 8 nucleotides match TRBD2. The germline V gene has CDR1 MNHEY and CDR2 SMNVEV (reference sequence). J lost 4 bases, V lost 2 bases, and 4 bases had no gene match. The CDR3 spans 14 residues.

The chain has TRBV7-2 and TRBJ2-7, with 8 bases matching TRBD1. With V trimmed by 2 bases and J by 0 bases, 3 bases remained unmatched. CDR1 is SGHTA, CDR2 FQGNSA, per germline. The CDR3 is 15 amino acids. The CDR3, as DNA: TGTGCCAGCAGCTTAATGACAGGGGCCTCCTACGAGCAGTACTTC. It encodes CASSLMTGASYEQYF.

This chain connects TRBV14 to TRBJ2-5, with D perhaps being TRBD1 or TRBD2 (5 bases each). The V gene lost 4 bases and the J gene lost 9 bases, with 21 bases spanning the gap. The CDR3 runs to 15 residues. Germline V CDR1 and CDR2: SGHDN, FVKESK. The CDR3 DNA follows: TGTGCCAGCAGCCGGACGGGGCGGTCATCCTGGGCCCAGTACTTC. The encoded protein is CASSRTGRSSWAQYF. The variable domain in full, completed from reference TRBV14 and TRBJ2-5, reads EAGVTQFPSHSVIEKGQTVTLRCDPISGHDNLYWYRRVMGKEIKFLLHFVKESKQDESGMPNNRFLAERTGGTYSTLKVQPAELEDSGVYFCASSRTGRSSWAQYFGPGTRLLVL.

This chain joins TRBV7-2 and TRBJ2-7, with TRBD1 matching 12 bases. The CDR3 loop spans 14 amino acids. Germline assignment: CDR1 SGHTA and CDR2 FQGNSA. Trimming removed 8 bases from V and 6 bases from J; junction bases left unmatched: 8. The CDR3 here is CASGRDRGLGEQYF. The DNA for the CDR3 is TGTGCCAGCGGGCGGGACAGGGGGCTAGGCGAGCAGTACTTC.

The chain has TRBV25-1 and TRBJ2-5, with 11 positions matching TRBD2. V dropped 3 bases and J dropped 7; count of bases not matched to a gene: 7. The CDR3 length is 15 residues. The germline V gene encodes CDR1 MGHDK and CDR2 SYGVNS. CDR3 region: CASSDLAGGLGTQYF. DNA of the CDR3: TGTGCCAGCAGTGACCTAGCGGGGGGATTGGGGACCCAGTACTTC.

The rearrangement uses TRBV4-3 and TRBJ2-3; no definite D call. The CDR3 extends over 16 amino acids. The germline gives CDR1 LGHNA, CDR2 YSLEER. V lost 0 bases to trimming and J lost 0 bases, with 10 bases between them. CDR3 loop: CASSQDRERSTDTQYF. The CDR3 DNA follows: TGCGCCAGCAGCCAAGATCGAGAAAGAAGCACAGATACGCAGTATTTT.

The chain carries TRBV4-3 and TRBJ1-5; D is unresolved. Deletions cut 2 bases from V and 4 bases from J, with 12 bases between. CDR1 and CDR2 (germline): LGHNA, YSLEER. The CDR3 covers 15 residues. The CDR3 spells CASSQYKGRNQPQHF. The CDR3 DNA sequence: TGCGCCAGCAGCCAATATAAAGGCAGGAATCAGCCCCAGCATTTT.

The chain links TRBV5-6 to TRBJ2-5; possibly TRBD1 for D (5 bases). V lost 2 bases, J lost 2 bases, and 10 bases lay in between. Germline V gives CDR1 SGHDT, CDR2 YYEEEE. There are 14 residues in the CDR3. The CDR3 nucleotides read TGTGCCAGCAGCTTAGGGGCCACGCAAGAGACCCAGTACTTC. Its translation is CASSLGATQETQYF.

Notes on this clone: The same CDR3 can be traced to other DNA sequences in this sample. The CDR3 is CASSLEGRSNQPQHF. DNA of the CDR3: TGCGCCAGCAGCTTGGAAGGGAGGAGCAATCAGCCCCAGCATTTT. This chain connects TRBV5-1 to TRBJ1-5; the D is unclear. The germline CDR1 and CDR2 sequences are SGHRS and YFSETQ. V lost 0 bases, J lost 1 base, and 8 bases lay in between. The length of the CDR3 is 15 residues.

This chain links TRBV5-4 with TRBJ1-1; 8 nucleotides line up with TRBD1. The CDR3 covers 16 residues. V trimming: 0 bases; J trimming: 4 bases; junction bases outside the gene matches: 8. Germline V lookup: CDR1 SGHNT, CDR2 YYREEE (reference sequence). CDR3 in amino acids: CASSLAGRGLGTEAFF. In DNA, the CDR3 is TGTGCCAGCAGCTTGGCAGGCAGGGGGCTTGGCACTGAAGCTTTCTTT.

V gene TRBV7-2 combines with J gene TRBJ1-2; D is undetermined. Trimming stripped 2 bases from V and 1 base from J, with 8 bases between. Germline values: CDR1 SGHTA, CDR2 FQGNSA. CDR3 length: 14 amino acids. The DNA of the CDR3 is TGTGCCAGCAGCTTATCTGTGGTTAACTATGGCTACACCTTC. Its translation: CASSLSVVNYGYTF.

The CDR3 DNA reads as TGTGCCATCAGTGATTTGGGAGGTCGGGATGGCTACACCTTC. Residues: CAISDLGGRDGYTF. The V and J genes are TRBV10-3 and TRBJ1-2; D uncertain. V was clipped by 3 bases and J by 6 bases, with 14 bases between them. The CDR3 is 14 amino acids. Germline values: CDR1 ENHRY, CDR2 SYGVKD.

The rearrangement uses TRBV7-6 and TRBJ2-3; D is unclear. The CDR3 contains 14 residues. Per the germline V gene, CDR1 is SGHVS and CDR2 is FNYEAQ. Trimming took 1 base from V and 4 from J, leaving 9 bases between them. CDR3 sequence (DNA): TGTGCCAGCAGCTTAGGGCTAGGGCCAGATACGCAGTATTTT. It encodes CASSLGLGPDTQYF. Variable domain in full (rest from reference TRBV7-6 and TRBJ2-3): GAGVSQSPRYKVTKRGQDVALRCDPISGHVSLYWYRQALGQGPEFLTYFNYEAQQDKSGLPNDRFSAERPEGSISTLTIQRTEQRDSAMYRCASSLGLGPDTQYFGPGTRLTVL.

The chain recombines TRBV6-6 with TRBJ1-6; D is possibly TRBD1 (6 bases). Per germline, CDR1 MNHNY and CDR2 SVGAGI (reference sequence). The V end lost 6 bases, the J end lost 7 bases, and 7 bases lay between the germline ends. The CDR3 is made up of 12 amino acids. DNA for the CDR3: TGTGCCAGCAGGAGGGGGAATTCACCCCTCCACTTT. It is translated as CASRRGNSPLHF.